Here is one T cell receptor beta chain with its context. This entry comes from a study of shared clonotypes between healthy human individuals. CDR1 is LGHNA, CDR2 YSLEER, per germline. Trimming took 4 bases from V and 1 from J, leaving 13 bases between them. This CDR3 has 15 residues. The material for each subset, its genomic DNA, was split evenly across several immunoSEQ plates. Some clones are missing from TCRdb's copy, which holds only in-frame ones; the method was immunoSEQ multiplex PCR. The table includes roughly 1 million clones, under 80% detected once. This sequence originates from a young man in good health. The chain links TRBV4-3 to TRBJ1-1; TRBD1 is a possible D gene (5 bases). Material: memory CD4+ T cells sorted from blood. Subset in this sample: CD45RA-negative fraction. Here the CDR3 reads CASSRARGGNTEAFF. For the CDR3, the DNA is TGCGCCAGCAGCCGCGCCCGGGGGGGGAACACTGAAGCTTTCTTT.